What follows describes a single TCR beta chain. Its specificity is not known. The sample belongs to a study of OX40 agonist ivuxolimab in advanced cancers. The study, taken as a whole, reports: Some nonresponders likewise displayed low normalized T-cell clonal expansion. Clonal expansion from baseline to week 6 occurred in both CD4+ and CD8+ T cells. At 0.1-3.0 mg/kg, partial responders had clonal expansion among the lowest observed.

TCRdb keeps only in-frame clones here, not all; method: immunoSEQ multiplex PCR. Counted here are around 150,000 clones, just over 90% occurring once; the ten biggest clones make up 0.9% to 1.2%. The receptor was derived from an adult with an advanced solid tumor such as melanoma, head and neck, liver or kidney cancer. The sequences come from CD4+ or CD8+ T cells sorted from blood, collected in a trial of the OX40 agonist ivuxolimab.

The CDR3 protein is CAWRDSPSTDTQYF. The CDR3 nucleotides read TGTGCCTGGCGGGACAGCCCCAGCACAGATACGCAGTATTTT. V gene TRBV30 combines with J gene TRBJ2-3; TRBD1 matches at 7 bases. The CDR3 has 14 amino acids. V lost 5 bases to trimming and J lost 0 bases; unmatched junction nucleotides: 5. Germline V gives CDR1 GTSNPN, CDR2 SVGIG (reference sequence).